Each of the 6 T cell receptor beta chains below was sequenced from the same sample in a study of blood T cell repertoires in COVID-19. Sequencing used immunoSEQ multiplex PCR; TCRdb keeps in-frame clones, though not all of them. The sample shows a few hundred thousand clones, approximately 87% of them seen only once. The sample was PBMCs or T cells enriched from blood (not recorded which). The source of these receptors is a middle-aged woman who had recovered from COVID-19.

This chain joins TRBV7-8 and TRBJ1-3; TRBD1 matches at 7 bases. The CDR3 sequence is 16 residues long. Germline lookup yields CDR1 SGHVS and CDR2 FQNEAQ. Trimming removed 7 bases from V and 0 bases from J; junction bases left unmatched: 9. CDR3 coding DNA: TGTGCCAGCACCCTTAGGACAGGCTCCTCTGGAAACACCATATATTTT. It is translated as CASTLRTGSSGNTIYF.

The chain employs TRBV29-1 and TRBJ2-1; 7 positions match TRBD1. The V segment lost 6 bases and the J segment 4 bases; nucleotides outside the gene matches: 18. The germline gives CDR1 SQVTM, CDR2 ANQGSEA. This CDR3 region has 17 residues. The CDR3 loop reads CSVSPGTVVQGYNEQFF. CDR3 sequence (DNA): TGCAGCGTAAGTCCCGGGACAGTTGTTCAGGGTTACAATGAGCAGTTCTTC.

CDR3 sequence (DNA): TGTGCCAGCAGAGAGGACAGGGTGGGAGGCTACGAGCAGTACTTC. Translating it yields CASREDRVGGYEQYF. The chain couples TRBV25-1 to TRBJ2-7; 8 bases agree with TRBD1. Trimming at V came to 6 bases and at J to 3 bases, leaving 10 bases not matched to a gene. The length of the CDR3 is 15 residues. In germline, CDR1 is MGHDK, CDR2 SYGVNS.

The chain is built from TRBV13 and TRBJ1-2; D is perhaps TRBD1 (5 bases). Trimming left V 5 bases short and J 3 bases short, with 13 bases between. The CDR3 runs 14 residues. Germline assignment: CDR1 PRHDT and CDR2 FYEKMQ (reference sequence). The DNA for the CDR3 is TGTGCCAGCAGCGCAGGGATTGCGGACTATGGCTACACCTTC. Translated: CASSAGIADYGYTF.

V usage is TRBV7-8 and J usage is TRBJ2-2; 11 bases are shared with TRBD2. V lost 1 base and J lost 2; bases outside the gene matches: 3. There are 17 residues in the CDR3. CDR1 and CDR2 from the germline V gene are SGHVS and FQNEAQ. CDR3 loop: CASSLELAGGNTGELFF. In DNA form, the CDR3 reads TGTGCCAGCAGCTTAGAGCTAGCGGGAGGAAACACCGGGGAGCTGTTTTTT.

The CDR3 nucleotides read TGTGCCGCCCCGGGCCAACAGGGAGAGACCCAGTACTTC. Translated: CAAPGQQGETQYF. V usage is TRBV10-3 and J usage is TRBJ2-5, with a weak D call TRBD1 (6 bases). V was cut by 11 bases and J by 4 bases, with 17 bases left in between. Germline CDR1 and CDR2: ENHRY and SYGVKD. CDR3 length equals 13 residues.